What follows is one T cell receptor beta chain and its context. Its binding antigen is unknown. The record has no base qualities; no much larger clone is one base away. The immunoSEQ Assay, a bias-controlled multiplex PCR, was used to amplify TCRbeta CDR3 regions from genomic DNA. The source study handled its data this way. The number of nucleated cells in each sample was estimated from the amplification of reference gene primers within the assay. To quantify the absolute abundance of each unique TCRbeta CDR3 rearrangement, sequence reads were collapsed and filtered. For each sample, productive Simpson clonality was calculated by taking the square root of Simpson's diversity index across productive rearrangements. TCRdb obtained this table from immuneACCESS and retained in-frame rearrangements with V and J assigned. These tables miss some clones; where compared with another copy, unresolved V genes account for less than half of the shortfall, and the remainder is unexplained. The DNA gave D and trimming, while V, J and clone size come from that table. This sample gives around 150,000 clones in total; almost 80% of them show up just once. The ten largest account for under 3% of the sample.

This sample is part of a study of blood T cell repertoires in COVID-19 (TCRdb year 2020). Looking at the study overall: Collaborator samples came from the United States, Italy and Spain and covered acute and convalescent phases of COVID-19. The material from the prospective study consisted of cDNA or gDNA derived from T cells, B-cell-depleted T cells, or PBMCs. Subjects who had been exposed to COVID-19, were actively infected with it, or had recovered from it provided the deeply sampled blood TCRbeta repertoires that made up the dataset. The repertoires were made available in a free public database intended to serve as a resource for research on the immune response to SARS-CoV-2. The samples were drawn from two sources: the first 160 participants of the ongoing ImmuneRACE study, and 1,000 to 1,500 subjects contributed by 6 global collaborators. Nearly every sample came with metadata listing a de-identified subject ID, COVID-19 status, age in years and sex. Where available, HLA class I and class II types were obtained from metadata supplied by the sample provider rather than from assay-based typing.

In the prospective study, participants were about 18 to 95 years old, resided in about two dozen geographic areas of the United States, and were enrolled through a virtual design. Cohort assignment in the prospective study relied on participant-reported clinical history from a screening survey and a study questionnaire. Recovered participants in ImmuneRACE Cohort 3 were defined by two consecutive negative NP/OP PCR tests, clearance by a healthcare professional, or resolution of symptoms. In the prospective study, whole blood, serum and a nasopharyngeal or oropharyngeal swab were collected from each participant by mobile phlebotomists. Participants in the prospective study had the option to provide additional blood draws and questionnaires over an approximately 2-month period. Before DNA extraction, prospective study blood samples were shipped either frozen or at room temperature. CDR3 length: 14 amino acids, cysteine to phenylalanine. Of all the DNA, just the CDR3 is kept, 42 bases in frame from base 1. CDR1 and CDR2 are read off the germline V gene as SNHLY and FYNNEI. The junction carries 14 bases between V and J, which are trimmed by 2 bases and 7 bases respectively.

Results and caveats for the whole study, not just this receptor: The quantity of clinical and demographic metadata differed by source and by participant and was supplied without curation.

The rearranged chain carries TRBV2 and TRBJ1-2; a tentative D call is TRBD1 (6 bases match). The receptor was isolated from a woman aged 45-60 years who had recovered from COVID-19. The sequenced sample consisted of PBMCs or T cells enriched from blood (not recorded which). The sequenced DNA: TGTGCCAGCAGTGAAACTGCCAGGGGCGGTGGCTACACCTTC. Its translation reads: CASSETARGGGYTF.